This passage covers 5 T cell receptor beta chains from one sample sequenced in a study of blood T cell repertoires in COVID-19. Assay used: immunoSEQ multiplex PCR; TCRdb lists only in-frame clones, some missing. Among hundreds of thousands of clones listed, around 89% were seen once. Specimen: peripheral blood. These receptors all stem from a woman aged 25 to 39 with acute or convalescent COVID-19.

This clone has only one observation. The genes are TRBV30 and TRBJ1-1; no definite D call. CDR3 length equals 12 residues. V lost 1 base and J 1 base, leaving 4 bases between the germline ends. CDR1 and CDR2 (germline): GTSNPN, SVGIG (reference sequence). As DNA, the CDR3 is TGTGCCTGGAGTGCCTGGAACACTGAAGCTTTCTTT. Translated, it gives CAWSAWNTEAFF.

V gene TRBV4-1 combines with J gene TRBJ2-1; D is ambiguous. CDR3 length equals 12 residues. Per germline, CDR1 MGHRA and CDR2 YSYEKL. V lost 2 bases to trimming and J lost 12 bases, with 11 bases between them. CDR3 nucleotide sequence: TGCGCCAGCAGCCAACCCGCCGAGCCGCAGTTCTTC. It specifies CASSQPAEPQFF.

The rearrangement links TRBV5-6 to TRBJ2-5; maybe TRBD2 (6 bases). The V gene's germline CDR1 is SGHDT and CDR2 YYEEEE. CDR3 length: 13 amino acids. Between the trimmed V and J ends, which lost 4 bases and 5 bases, there was a span of 12 bases. The DNA for the CDR3 is TGTGCCAGCAGCCCGGAGGGCGGGGAGACCCAGTACTTC. It translates to CASSPEGGETQYF.

This clone has a single count. The V and J genes are TRBV7-3 and TRBJ2-2, with 11 bases lining up with TRBD2. With 3 bases clipped from V and 1 base from J, the junction kept 10 bases outside the gene matches. The V gene's germline CDR1 is SGHTA and CDR2 FQGTGA. The CDR3 runs 19 residues. The CDR3 sequence: CASSFRSSGGSLNTGELFF. The CDR3 nucleotides are TGTGCCAGCAGCTTCCGATCTAGCGGGGGGTCGTTGAACACCGGGGAGCTGTTTTTT.

The chain has TRBV4-2 and TRBJ2-7; 11 bases agree with TRBD2. Trimming took 0 bases from V and 2 from J; bases not matched to a gene: 9. This CDR3 has 18 amino acids. Germline CDR1 is LGHNA and CDR2 is YNFKEQ. The CDR3 sequence: CASSQDLSSGGSPYEQYF. CDR3 nucleotides: TGTGCCAGCAGCCAAGACTTGTCTAGCGGGGGGAGCCCCTACGAGCAGTACTTC.